The 5 T cell receptor beta chains reported below all come from one sample, sequenced in a study of blood T cell repertoires in COVID-19. The assay was immunoSEQ multiplex PCR, and TCRdb's table has in-frame clones only and misses some. Of a few hundred thousand clones detected, around 89% appear once; the ten largest clones hold about 15%. Sequencing was done on a sample of PBMCs or T cells enriched from blood (not recorded which). These receptor sequences come from a man aged 30-40 years who had been exposed to COVID-19.

The V call is TRBV12-3 or TRBV12-4, the J call TRBJ1-2; tentative D call: TRBD1 (6 bases). The CDR3 spans 12 residues. V was shortened by 6 bases and J by 3 bases, with 8 bases between the two germline ends. The CDR3 coding sequence is TGTGCCAGCAGGCGACAGGACTATGGCTACACCTTC. Amino acid sequence: CASRRQDYGYTF.

CDR3 loop: CASSQEGQGLGYTF. In DNA, the CDR3 is TGCGCCAGCAGCCAAGAAGGACAGGGTCTTGGCTACACCTTC. V is TRBV4-1 and J is TRBJ1-2; 8 nucleotides agree with TRBD1. This CDR3 has 14 amino acids. V lost 0 bases to trimming and J lost 7 bases; unmatched junction nucleotides: 4. The germline V gene encodes CDR1 MGHRA and CDR2 YSYEKL.

The V call is TRBV5-1, the J call TRBJ1-5; TRBD1 is a possible D gene (5 bases). The CDR3 has 13 amino acids. The V end lost 0 bases, the J end lost 4 bases, and 5 bases lay between the germline ends. The germline CDR1 and CDR2 sequences are SGHRS and YFSETQ. The CDR3 coding sequence is TGCGCCAGCAGCTTGGGACAGAATCAGCCCCAGCATTTT. Protein product: CASSLGQNQPQHF.

The V gene is TRBV5-1, the J gene TRBJ2-2, with TRBD2 matching 13 bases. Germline V CDR1 and CDR2: SGHRS, YFSETQ. V was clipped by 4 bases and J by 4 bases; unmatched bases: 4. The CDR3 totals 16 residues. The CDR3, as DNA: TGCGCCAGCAGCCCACTAGCGGGGGGGCCCACCGGGGAGCTGTTTTTT. Protein product: CASSPLAGGPTGELFF.

This chain links TRBV11-2 with TRBJ2-7; 7 bases are shared with TRBD1. Germline V gene sequence: CDR1 SGHAT, CDR2 FQNNGV. V trimming: 5 bases; J trimming: 2 bases; junction bases outside the gene matches: 6. The CDR3 is 14 residues long. CDR3 DNA sequence: TGTGCCAGCAGCCCCAACAGGGGTCCCTACGAGCAGTACTTC. Its protein is CASSPNRGPYEQYF.